This T cell receptor beta chain was sequenced during a study of chemoradiotherapy in HPV16-positive cancers. Study-wide findings and caveats: Candidate HPV-specific clones and E7-related TCR motifs grew in tumor during treatment.

With 0 bases clipped from V and 0 bases from J, the junction kept 3 bases outside the gene matches. Germline V CDR1 and CDR2: MNHEY, SVGAGI. The CDR3 spans 16 residues. TCRdb's copy holds only in-frame clones and misses some; the assay was immunoSEQ multiplex PCR. Of 1,500 to 2,500 clones listed, less than 85% were seen once; the top ten hold more than 9%. With respect to this clone: Its antigen is not known.

The rearrangement uses TRBV6-5 and TRBJ2-3; TRBD1 matches 7 bases. This specimen was tumor tissue, taken from a patient who underwent chemoradiotherapy. The clonotype originates from a human donor with HPV-associated anogenital cancer. The CDR3 loop reads CASSYSRTGSTDTQYF. The DNA for the CDR3 is TGTGCCAGCAGTTACTCGAGGACAGGAAGCACAGATACGCAGTATTTT.